These T cell receptor beta chains were read from a single sample in a study of blood T cell repertoires in COVID-19. The protocol was immunoSEQ multiplex PCR, while the TCRdb copy is restricted to in-frame clones and leaves out a portion. The sample records 250,000 to 300,000 clones, about 89% being singletons. Sequences were obtained from peripheral blood. The source of these receptors is a woman between 55 and 75 years old with acute or convalescent COVID-19. The CDR3 runs from the conserved cysteine through the conserved F or W. Fields, in order: D gene, J gene, clone size, V gene, CDR3 DNA, CDR3 protein. A D gene is named only where the DNA matches it firmly. Clone size is stated in some rows and not others, as once, few, many or a class when expanded.

d_gene: TRBD1; j_gene: TRBJ1-6; abundance: .; v_gene: TRBV7-9; CDR3nt: TGTGCCAGCAGCCCCTCCCCCGGGACAGCCGTAAATTCACCCCTCCACTTT; CDR3aa: CASSPSPGTAVNSPLHF
d_gene: .; j_gene: TRBJ1-1; abundance: .; v_gene: TRBV19; CDR3nt: TGTGCCAGTAGTACCAGGGTGCGTGGGCCGATGAACACTGAAGCTTTCTTT; CDR3aa: CASSTRVRGPMNTEAFF
d_gene: .; j_gene: TRBJ1-3; abundance: .; v_gene: TRBV19; CDR3nt: TGTGCCAGTAGTGAACCGGGTCCTGGAAACACCATATATTTT; CDR3aa: CASSEPGPGNTIYF
d_gene: TRBD1; j_gene: TRBJ1-5; abundance: .; v_gene: TRBV19; CDR3nt: TGTGCCAGTGGAATACAGGGGAGAGGCAATCAGCCCCAGCATTTT; CDR3aa: CASGIQGRGNQPQHF
d_gene: .; j_gene: TRBJ2-2; abundance: .; v_gene: TRBV27; CDR3nt: TGTGCCAGCAGTCCTTATGCCGGGGAGCTGTTTTTT; CDR3aa: CASSPYAGELFF
d_gene: TRBD2; j_gene: TRBJ2-5; abundance: few; v_gene: TRBV7-7; CDR3nt: TGTGCCAGCAGTCCCAGCGGGGGGGCCAGTATCCAAGAGACCCAGTACTTC; CDR3aa: CASSPSGGASIQETQYF
d_gene: TRBD1; j_gene: TRBJ1-6; abundance: .; v_gene: TRBV18; CDR3nt: TGTGCCAGCTCACCAGGGACAGACTCACCCCTCCACTTT; CDR3aa: CASSPGTDSPLHF
d_gene: TRBD2; j_gene: TRBJ2-2; abundance: .; v_gene: TRBV6-4; CDR3nt: TGTGCCAGCAGCGTACGGGGGGGCTGGACCGGGGAGCTGTTTTTT; CDR3aa: CASSVRGGWTGELFF
d_gene: TRBD1; j_gene: TRBJ2-5; abundance: few; v_gene: TRBV29-1; CDR3nt: TGCAGCGTTATTCCGGGACAGGGGGCGCAAGAGACCCAGTACTTC; CDR3aa: CSVIPGQGAQETQYF
d_gene: TRBD2; j_gene: TRBJ2-3; abundance: .; v_gene: TRBV27; CDR3nt: TGTGCCAGCAGTTTATCGTCGGGGGGGCCCCCAGATACGCAGTATTTT; CDR3aa: CASSLSSGGPPDTQYF
d_gene: .; j_gene: TRBJ1-2; abundance: .; v_gene: TRBV6-5; CDR3nt: TGTGCCAGCAGTTATCACGGAGGTCCTAACTATGGCTACACCTTC; CDR3aa: CASSYHGGPNYGYTF
d_gene: .; j_gene: TRBJ2-7; abundance: .; v_gene: TRBV27; CDR3nt: TGTGCCAGCAGTTTACCGGGTGGTTACGAGCAGTACTTC; CDR3aa: CASSLPGGYEQYF
d_gene: .; j_gene: TRBJ1-2; abundance: .; v_gene: TRBV6-2/TRBV6-3; CDR3nt: TGTGCCAGCAGTTACTCCGGTGAGGGTTTTCGGTATGGCTACACCTTC; CDR3aa: CASSYSGEGFRYGYTF
d_gene: .; j_gene: TRBJ2-1; abundance: .; v_gene: TRBV15; CDR3nt: TGTGCCACCAGCAGACTAACCACTAGCTCCTACAATGAGCAGTTCTTC; CDR3aa: CATSRLTTSSYNEQFF
d_gene: TRBD2; j_gene: TRBJ2-1; abundance: .; v_gene: TRBV30; CDR3nt: TGTGCCTGGAGTGTAATGGGCGGGAGGAAGTTCTTC; CDR3aa: CAWSVMGGRKFF
d_gene: .; j_gene: TRBJ1-5; abundance: .; v_gene: TRBV27; CDR3nt: TGTGCCAGCAGTCAGGGCGATCAGCCCCAGCATTTT; CDR3aa: CASSQGDQPQHF
d_gene: TRBD1; j_gene: TRBJ2-2; abundance: .; v_gene: TRBV28; CDR3nt: TGTGCCAGCAGGACCCGCAACAGGGGCACCGGGGAGCTGTTTTTT; CDR3aa: CASRTRNRGTGELFF
d_gene: .; j_gene: TRBJ2-7; abundance: .; v_gene: TRBV28; CDR3nt: TGTGCCAGCAGCACTCCTAACGAGCAGTACTTC; CDR3aa: CASSTPNEQYF
d_gene: TRBD2; j_gene: TRBJ2-3; abundance: once; v_gene: TRBV5-5; CDR3nt: TGTGCCAGCAGCTCTATCTTCACCGCGGGAGTAACCCCAGATACGCAGTATTTT; CDR3aa: CASSSIFTAGVTPDTQYF
d_gene: .; j_gene: TRBJ2-7; abundance: .; v_gene: TRBV28; CDR3nt: TGTGCCAGCAGTACGCGGACTCCTGCAGGATCCTACGAGCAGTACTTC; CDR3aa: CASSTRTPAGSYEQYF
d_gene: .; j_gene: TRBJ1-5; abundance: once; v_gene: TRBV19; CDR3nt: TGTGCCAGTAGTAGCCCCTCCCACGCGGCTCATAGCAATCAGCCCCAGCATTTT; CDR3aa: CASSSPSHAAHSNQPQHF
d_gene: TRBD2; j_gene: TRBJ2-1; abundance: .; v_gene: TRBV29-1; CDR3nt: TGCAGCGTTGGACTAGCGATAATGGCTTACAATGAGCAGTTCTTC; CDR3aa: CSVGLAIMAYNEQFF
d_gene: TRBD2; j_gene: TRBJ2-5; abundance: .; v_gene: TRBV7-8; CDR3nt: TGTGCCAGCAGCCCCGGGACTAGCGGGATCCCCAGGGAGACCCAGTACTTC; CDR3aa: CASSPGTSGIPRETQYF
d_gene: TRBD2; j_gene: TRBJ2-1; abundance: .; v_gene: TRBV9; CDR3nt: TGTGCCAGCAGCGCAACAGCGGGGGGGCATGAGCAGTTCTTC; CDR3aa: CASSATAGGHEQFF
d_gene: TRBD1; j_gene: TRBJ1-6; abundance: .; v_gene: TRBV20-1; CDR3nt: TGCAGTGCTAGTAAAACAGGGGGTAATTCACCCCTCCACTTT; CDR3aa: CSASKTGGNSPLHF
d_gene: .; j_gene: TRBJ1-1; abundance: .; v_gene: TRBV7-9; CDR3nt: TGTGCCAGCAGCTCCTCTTCGCGTCAGCGCACTGAAGCTTTCTTT; CDR3aa: CASSSSSRQRTEAFF
d_gene: TRBD1; j_gene: TRBJ2-3; abundance: .; v_gene: TRBV9; CDR3nt: TGTGCCAGCAGCCCGCGGACAGGGGCCTTTTTTTCGGATACGCAGTATTTT; CDR3aa: CASSPRTGAFFSDTQYF
d_gene: TRBD2; j_gene: TRBJ2-3; abundance: .; v_gene: TRBV4-2; CDR3nt: TGTGCCAGCAGCCAACCAGCCGGGGGGGCGGATACAGATACGCAGTATTTT; CDR3aa: CASSQPAGGADTDTQYF
d_gene: .; j_gene: TRBJ2-5; abundance: .; v_gene: TRBV18; CDR3nt: TGTGCCAGCTCACCACCATTAAGCGCCCGAAGGTTAGAGACCCAGTACTTC; CDR3aa: CASSPPLSARRLETQYF
d_gene: TRBD1; j_gene: TRBJ1-6; abundance: .; v_gene: TRBV5-5; CDR3nt: TGTGCCAGCAGCCCGGACAGGGGATATAATTCACCCCTCCACTTT; CDR3aa: CASSPDRGYNSPLHF
d_gene: TRBD1; j_gene: TRBJ2-7; abundance: .; v_gene: TRBV11-3; CDR3nt: TGTGCCAGCAGCTGGGGACAGGGTCCCTACGAGCAGTACTTC; CDR3aa: CASSWGQGPYEQYF
d_gene: TRBD1; j_gene: TRBJ1-5; abundance: .; v_gene: TRBV15; CDR3nt: TGTGCCACCAGCAGAGTGACAGGGTGGGGGCAGCCCCAGCATTTT; CDR3aa: CATSRVTGWGQPQHF
d_gene: TRBD1; j_gene: TRBJ1-2; abundance: .; v_gene: TRBV5-1; CDR3nt: TGCGCCAGCAGCTTCGGGACAGGCGAAATTTTAGGCACCTTC; CDR3aa: CASSFGTGEILGTF
d_gene: TRBD1; j_gene: TRBJ1-2; abundance: .; v_gene: TRBV7-2; CDR3nt: TGTGCCAGCAGCCCTACCCGGGACAGCCTGGAAACCTTC; CDR3aa: CASSPTRDSLETF
d_gene: TRBD2; j_gene: TRBJ2-3; abundance: .; v_gene: TRBV9; CDR3nt: TGTGCCAGCAGCGCCGAGACTAGCGGGGGAGATACGCAGTATTTT; CDR3aa: CASSAETSGGDTQYF
d_gene: .; j_gene: TRBJ2-2; abundance: .; v_gene: TRBV5-1; CDR3nt: TGCGCCAGCAGCTTGGGAGGGGGAGATAACACCGGGGAGCTGTTTTTT; CDR3aa: CASSLGGGDNTGELFF
d_gene: .; j_gene: TRBJ1-6; abundance: .; v_gene: TRBV6-5; CDR3nt: TGTGCCAGCCTAACCCAGGCGTATAATTCACCCCTCCACTTT; CDR3aa: CASLTQAYNSPLHF
d_gene: TRBD1; j_gene: TRBJ1-2; abundance: .; v_gene: TRBV6-2/TRBV6-3; CDR3nt: TGTGCCAGCAGTGGGGACAGGAAAGCTAACTATGGCTACACCTTC; CDR3aa: CASSGDRKANYGYTF
d_gene: .; j_gene: TRBJ1-5; abundance: once; v_gene: TRBV7-2; CDR3nt: TGTGCCAGCAGCTTCGAGGTCAACACCGGAAGGCCCCAGCATTTT; CDR3aa: CASSFEVNTGRPQHF
d_gene: .; j_gene: TRBJ1-6; abundance: .; v_gene: TRBV7-9; CDR3nt: TGTGCCAGCAGCTTAACAGGGAAGGCTATGTCACCCCTCCACTTT; CDR3aa: CASSLTGKAMSPLHF
d_gene: TRBD2; j_gene: TRBJ2-7; abundance: .; v_gene: TRBV25-1; CDR3nt: TGTGCCAGCAGTGCCGGGACTAGTGTCTACGAGCAGTACTTC; CDR3aa: CASSAGTSVYEQYF
d_gene: .; j_gene: TRBJ2-5; abundance: .; v_gene: TRBV9; CDR3nt: TGTGCCAGCAGCCCCCATGGGGGGGCTTTCCAAGAGACCCAGTACTTC; CDR3aa: CASSPHGGAFQETQYF
d_gene: .; j_gene: TRBJ1-2; abundance: .; v_gene: TRBV5-8; CDR3nt: TGTGCCAGCAGCACCGTTGGCAGTACTAACTATGGCTACACCTTC; CDR3aa: CASSTVGSTNYGYTF
d_gene: .; j_gene: TRBJ1-1; abundance: .; v_gene: TRBV18; CDR3nt: TGTGCCAGCTCACCATTAAACGGGGGCACTGAAGCTTTCTTT; CDR3aa: CASSPLNGGTEAFF
d_gene: TRBD2; j_gene: TRBJ2-6; abundance: .; v_gene: TRBV7-2; CDR3nt: TGTGCCAGCAGCTTATCGTTCGGCGGGGGGACCTCTGGGGCCAACGTCCTGACTTTC; CDR3aa: CASSLSFGGGTSGANVLTF
d_gene: TRBD1; j_gene: TRBJ1-1; abundance: .; v_gene: TRBV6-5; CDR3nt: TGTGCCAGCACTAGACAGGGGGACACTGAAGCTTTCTTT; CDR3aa: CASTRQGDTEAFF